Shown below are 26 T cell receptor beta chains from a single sample sequenced in a study of blood T cell repertoires in COVID-19. Data came from immunoSEQ multiplex PCR; TCRdb stores just in-frame clones and leaves some out. The table lists 100,000 or so clones, about 85% of them singletons. The sequencing sample was made of peripheral blood. Receptors originate from a man between 45 and 60 years old with acute or convalescent COVID-19.

The chain joins TRBV11-2 to TRBJ2-5, with a possible D match to TRBD1 (5 bases). The CDR3 loop spans 14 amino acids. V was shortened by 2 bases and J by 5 bases, with 12 bases between the two germline ends. Per the germline V gene, CDR1 is SGHAT and CDR2 is FQNNGV. The CDR3 nucleotides read TGTGCCAGCAGCTTAAGTTGGGGCGATGAGACCCAGTACTTC. Protein product: CASSLSWGDETQYF. Filled out from reference TRBV11-2 and TRBJ2-5, the complete variable domain reads EAGVAQSPRYKIIEKRQSVAFWCNPISGHATLYWYQQILGQGPKLLIQFQNNGVVDDSQLPKDRFSAERLKGVDSTLKIQPAKLEDSAVYLCASSLSWGDETQYFGPGTRLLVL.

This chain connects TRBV15 to TRBJ2-2; 9 nucleotides align to TRBD1. V gave up 5 bases and J gave up 7 bases; unmatched junction bases: 8. The germline CDR1 and CDR2 sequences are LNHNV and YYDKDF (reference sequence). The CDR3 loop spans 15 amino acids. The CDR3, as DNA: TGTGCCACCAGCGGCCGGGACAGGGTTGGCGGGGAGCTGTTTTTT. Translating it yields CATSGRDRVGGELFF.

In the case of this clone: In the same sample, other DNA sequences code for this CDR3. Written as DNA, the CDR3 is TGCGCCAGCAGCTTGGGGGCGAACACTGAAGCTTTCTTT. Its translation: CASSLGANTEAFF. The chain uses TRBV5-1 and TRBJ1-1; D uncertain. V lost 0 bases to trimming and J lost 1 base, with 4 bases between them. The CDR3 contains 13 residues. Germline CDR1 is SGHRS and CDR2 is YFSETQ.

This chain connects TRBV19 to TRBJ2-1; possibly TRBD2 for D (6 bases). Germline V gives CDR1 LNHDA, CDR2 SQIVND (reference sequence). This CDR3 region has 13 residues. Between the trimmed V and J ends, which lost 2 bases and 7 bases, there was a span of 9 bases. CDR3 bases: TGTGCCAGTAGTATAATTCGGGGGAATGAGCAGTTCTTC. It specifies CASSIIRGNEQFF.

V is TRBV19 and J is TRBJ1-5; D is undetermined. The germline CDR1 and CDR2 sequences are LNHDA and SQIVND (reference sequence). The ends were cut back, 3 bases at V and 3 bases at J, with 9 bases in the middle. This CDR3 contains 14 residues. In DNA, the CDR3 is TGTGCCAGTAGTATTTCCCCGTACAATCAGCCCCAGCATTTT. This encodes CASSISPYNQPQHF. The full variable domain, completed using reference TRBV19 and TRBJ1-5, is DGGITQSPKYLFRKEGQNVTLSCEQNLNHDAMYWYRQDPGQGLRLIYYSQIVNDFQKGDIAEGYSVSREKKESFPLTVTSAQKNPTAFYLCASSISPYNQPQHFGDGTRLSIL.

The chain has TRBV29-1 and TRBJ2-7; 7 bases are shared with TRBD1. This CDR3 comprises 12 residues. CDR1 and CDR2 (germline): SQVTM, ANQGSEA. The ends lost 4 bases at V and 3 bases at J; junction bases unmatched: 3. CDR3 DNA: TGCAGCGTTGCCCGGACAGGCTACGAGCAGTACTTC. It is translated as CSVARTGYEQYF.

The genes are TRBV19 and TRBJ2-7, with 7 bases lining up with TRBD2. This CDR3 region has 17 residues. Germline CDR1 reads LNHDA; CDR2 reads SQIVND (reference sequence). J lost 2 bases, V lost 0 bases, and 10 bases had no gene match. CDR3 loop: CASSIEGTSATAYEQYF. DNA for the CDR3: TGTGCCAGTAGTATAGAAGGCACTAGCGCCACGGCCTACGAGCAGTACTTC.

The chain links TRBV19 to TRBJ2-7, with no clear D. Germline lookup yields CDR1 LNHDA and CDR2 SQIVND (reference sequence). The CDR3 sequence is 13 residues long. The ends were cut back, 5 bases at V and 5 bases at J, with 13 bases in the middle. CDR3 nucleotide sequence: TGTGCCAGTAGTCCGATGGCGGCTAACGAGCAGTACTTC. This translates into CASSPMAANEQYF.

This clone was counted a few times. The chain links TRBV11-2 to TRBJ1-3, with 11 nucleotides matching TRBD1. CDR1 and CDR2 from the germline V gene are SGHAT and FQNNGV. J was trimmed by 4 bases and V by 4 bases; bases with no gene match: 9. The CDR3 extends over 17 amino acids. In nucleotides, the CDR3 is TGTGCCAGCAGCTCGGACAGGGGGCTACTAATGGGAAACACCATATATTTT. Translation gives CASSSDRGLLMGNTIYF.

This chain joins TRBV6-2 or TRBV6-3 and TRBJ1-1; 10 bases fit TRBD1. The germline CDR1 and CDR2 sequences are MNHEY and SVGEGT. The V segment lost 6 bases and the J segment 1 base; nucleotides outside the gene matches: 11. This CDR3 has 17 residues. This CDR3 reads CASSKRQGARRNTEAFF. The DNA for the CDR3 is TGTGCCAGCAGCAAGAGACAGGGGGCGCGGAGGAACACTGAAGCTTTCTTT.

This chain uses TRBV6-5 with TRBJ2-7, with 8 positions matching TRBD2. V lost 6 bases to trimming and J lost 7 bases; unmatched junction nucleotides: 5. This CDR3 contains 12 residues. Germline values: CDR1 MNHEY, CDR2 SVGAGI. The CDR3 region is CASSPGGVEQYF. CDR3 bases: TGTGCCAGCAGCCCGGGGGGGGTGGAGCAGTACTTC.

The rearrangement links TRBV10-3 to TRBJ1-4; 9 positions match TRBD1. Germline V gene sequence: CDR1 ENHRY, CDR2 SYGVKD. The V and J ends lost 2 bases and 5 bases, in that order; junction bases with no gene match: 3. This CDR3 region has 15 residues. The CDR3 spells CAISETGTGNEKLFF. Written as DNA, the CDR3 is TGTGCCATCAGTGAGACCGGGACAGGGAATGAAAAACTGTTTTTT.

The V call is TRBV5-6, the J call TRBJ2-7; TRBD2 matches 12 bases. The CDR3 spans 15 residues. After removal of 4 bases from V and 4 bases from J, the junction contained 6 bases not matched to a gene. CDR1 SGHDT and CDR2 YYEEEE come from the germline V gene. The CDR3: CASSPLAGGGYEQYF. CDR3 in DNA: TGTGCCAGCAGCCCTCTAGCGGGAGGGGGTTACGAGCAGTACTTC.

The rearrangement joins TRBV14 to TRBJ1-1; a weak D match, TRBD1 (6 bases). Germline CDR1 and CDR2: SGHDN and FVKESK. V was pared by 5 bases and J by 3 bases, with 10 bases between. The CDR3 runs to 13 residues. This CDR3 is CASSVYRDTEAFF. DNA of the CDR3: TGTGCCAGCAGCGTGTACAGGGACACTGAAGCTTTCTTT.

The chain employs TRBV27 and TRBJ2-1; 10 positions agree with TRBD2. J was trimmed by 0 bases and V by 1 base; bases with no gene match: 6. Germline V lookup: CDR1 MNHEY, CDR2 SMNVEV (reference sequence). This CDR3 is built from 18 residues. The CDR3 nucleotides read TGTGCCAGCAGTTTATTAACTAGCGGGAAACGCTCCTACAATGAGCAGTTCTTC. Protein sequence: CASSLLTSGKRSYNEQFF.

The chain recombines TRBV10-3 with TRBJ1-2; D unclear. Germline assignment: CDR1 ENHRY and CDR2 SYGVKD. The CDR3 sequence is 13 residues long. V dropped 3 bases and J dropped 0 bases, with 5 bases sitting between them. CDR3 loop: CAISDGANYGYTF. CDR3 DNA: TGTGCCATCAGTGACGGAGCTAACTATGGCTACACCTTC.

The chain joins TRBV7-9 to TRBJ2-1, with 8 bases identical to TRBD2. CDR3 length: 14 amino acids. Germline values: CDR1 SEHNR, CDR2 FQNEAQ (reference sequence). The junction had 4 bases not matched to a gene; V was cut back by 5 bases and J by 4 bases. The chain's CDR3 is CASSLTSVYNEQFF. The CDR3 DNA sequence: TGTGCCAGCAGCCTGACTAGCGTTTACAATGAGCAGTTCTTC.

V is TRBV4-1 and J is TRBJ2-1; tentative D call: TRBD2 (5 bases). The length of the CDR3 is 15 residues. V was shortened by 0 bases and J by 1 base, with 7 bases between the two germline ends. Germline CDR1 reads MGHRA; CDR2 reads YSYEKL. The CDR3 here is CASSQEGRSYNEQFF. CDR3 in DNA: TGCGCCAGCAGCCAAGAGGGGAGATCCTACAATGAGCAGTTCTTC.

The V gene is TRBV6-6, the J gene TRBJ2-1; 11 bases are shared with TRBD1. The CDR3 sequence is 14 residues long. Germline CDR1 and CDR2: MNHNY and SVGAGI (reference sequence). V shed 8 bases and J 8 bases; nucleotides not matched to a gene: 8. DNA of the CDR3: TGTGCCAGCTCCCGGACAGGGGGCCATGATGAGCAGTTCTTC. It specifies CASSRTGGHDEQFF.

The chain links TRBV5-1 to TRBJ2-5; D gene ambiguous. V lost 0 bases and J 5 bases, leaving 8 bases between the germline ends. From germline, CDR1 is SGHRS and CDR2 YFSETQ. The CDR3 sequence is 13 residues long. CDR3 protein: CASSLAVLETQYF. The CDR3 DNA reads TGCGCCAGCAGCTTGGCTGTTTTGGAGACCCAGTACTTC.

This clone was detected only once. The gene calls are TRBV25-1 and TRBJ2-1; 10 nucleotides align to TRBD2. The germline V gene encodes CDR1 MGHDK and CDR2 SYGVNS. The CDR3 consists of 16 residues. Trimming cost V 4 bases and J 3 bases; bases outside gene matches: 6. CDR3 loop: CASSVPTSGNYNEQFF. CDR3 DNA: TGTGCCAGCAGTGTCCCCACTAGCGGGAACTACAATGAGCAGTTCTTC.

The V and J genes are TRBV4-1 and TRBJ2-7, with 11 bases that match TRBD2. CDR3 size: 16 residues. V shed 1 base, J shed 2 bases, and the junction held 4 bases outside the gene matches. From germline, CDR1 is MGHRA and CDR2 YSYEKL. The CDR3 coding sequence is TGCGCCAGCAGCCAAGTCACTAGCGGGAGACCCTACGAGCAGTACTTC. Residues: CASSQVTSGRPYEQYF.

The chain has TRBV5-1 and TRBJ2-7, with D perhaps matching TRBD2 (6 bases). The length of the CDR3 is 15 residues. CDR1 and CDR2 from the germline V gene are SGHRS and YFSETQ. Trimming pared 3 bases from V and 2 bases from J, leaving 15 bases between. The CDR3 spells CASSWGEAKTYEQYF. Written as DNA, the CDR3 is TGCGCCAGCAGCTGGGGGGAGGCTAAAACCTACGAGCAGTACTTC.

V gene TRBV5-1 combines with J gene TRBJ2-7; 10 nucleotides match TRBD1. The junction had 7 bases not matched to a gene; V was cut back by 4 bases and J by 3 bases. The CDR3 covers 15 residues. Germline V lookup: CDR1 SGHRS, CDR2 YFSETQ. The CDR3, as DNA: TGCGCCAGCAGCAACAGACAGGGGGCCTTCTACGAGCAGTACTTC. Translated, it gives CASSNRQGAFYEQYF.

The gene calls are TRBV14 and TRBJ1-1, with TRBD1 matching 9 bases. CDR3 size: 16 residues. The V segment lost 5 bases and the J segment 3 bases; nucleotides outside the gene matches: 10. The germline V gene has CDR1 SGHDN and CDR2 FVKESK. The CDR3 protein is CASSAHRGLGDTEAFF. The CDR3 nucleotides read TGTGCCAGCAGCGCCCACAGGGGGCTGGGGGACACTGAAGCTTTCTTT.

The chain joins TRBV25-1 to TRBJ2-5; D is unclear. The length of the CDR3 is 12 residues. Trimming removed 7 bases from V and 5 bases from J, with 11 bases in between. CDR1 and CDR2 (germline): MGHDK, SYGVNS. As DNA, the CDR3 is TGTGCCAGCATGTCAGGATTGGAGACCCAGTACTTC. This codes for CASMSGLETQYF.